The 25 T cell receptor beta chains below were found in one sample sequenced in a study of human T cells and chemical hapten exposure. Time point reported: patch test 1, 2 weeks after DPC sensitization. The sample's treatment: therapeutic diphenylcyclopropenone sensitization with weekly scalp DPC. In TCRdb, the RACE reads were re-called with MiXCR into one record per CDR3 protein. The sample lists tens of thousands of distinct CDR3 sequences, under 13% occurring once. Sequenced material: whole blood, taken in connection with sensitization to the hapten diphenylcyclopropenone (DPC). The receptors originated from a woman between 45 and 65 years old with alopecia areata. Some clones in this sample may be carry-over from other donors' samples.

Only a few counts were recorded for this clonotype. The chain has TRBV20-1 and TRBJ2-7, with 12 bases fitting TRBD1. This CDR3 is built from 14 residues. CDR1 is DFQATT and CDR2 is SNEGSKA in the germline V gene (reference sequence). Trimming cost V 2 bases and J 5 bases; bases outside gene matches: 4. The DNA of the CDR3 is TGCAGTGCTAGACCCGGGACAGGGGGCGACGAGCAGTACTTC. Amino acids: CSARPGTGGDEQYF.

This clonotype was observed a handful of times. This chain links TRBV12-1 with TRBJ2-5; the D call TRBD2 from the table was never checked on the DNA. TRBV12-1 is a known pseudogene. The CDR3 loop spans 10 amino acids. The CDR3 reads CASSSGLRYF. The CDR3 DNA is TGTGCCAGCAGCTCGGGACTACGGTACTTC.

This clonotype was seen repeatedly, ten times or more. The rearrangement links TRBV4-2 to TRBJ1-3, with D perhaps matching TRBD1 (5 bases). Trimming left V 2 bases short and J 0 bases short, with 11 bases between. Germline V gives CDR1 LGHNA, CDR2 YNFKEQ. There are 16 residues in the CDR3. CDR3 sequence reads: CASSQLQVTSGNTIYF. CDR3 DNA: TGTGCCAGCAGCCAACTACAGGTGACCTCTGGAAACACCATATATTTT.

The sample holds a few counts of this clonotype. The chain combines TRBV12-3 or TRBV12-4 with TRBJ1-1; possibly TRBD1 for D (5 bases). The CDR3 spans 13 residues. The ends were cut back, 5 bases at V and 1 base at J, with 8 bases in the middle. Here the CDR3 DNA reads TGTGCCAGCAGTGGAGACAGGAACACTGAAGCTTTCTTT. Translated: CASSGDRNTEAFF.

This clonotype was seen a handful of times. The chain employs TRBV11-2 and TRBJ2-7; D may be TRBD1 or TRBD2 (6 bases each). There are 15 residues in the CDR3. Germline V gene lookup returns CDR1 SGHAT and CDR2 FQNNGV. The V gene lost 5 bases and the J gene lost 6 bases, with 20 bases spanning the gap. The CDR3 loop reads CASSEQGLAPGEQYF. For the CDR3, the DNA is TGTGCCAGCAGCGAACAGGGACTTGCCCCGGGCGAGCAGTACTTC. The whole variable domain, remainder taken from reference TRBV11-2 and TRBJ2-7, is EAGVAQSPRYKIIEKRQSVAFWCNPISGHATLYWYQQILGQGPKLLIQFQNNGVVDDSQLPKDRFSAERLKGVDSTLKIQPAKLEDSAVYLCASSEQGLAPGEQYFGPGTRLTVT.

This clonotype has at least ten counts. V is TRBV19 and J is TRBJ2-3; D gene uncertain. This CDR3 spans 15 amino acids. Germline loops: CDR1 LNHDA, CDR2 SQIVND (reference sequence). V gave up 1 base and J gave up 1 base, with 9 bases separating them. CDR3 amino acids: CASSIADLRTDTQYF. As DNA, the CDR3 is TGTGCCAGTAGTATAGCGGATCTACGCACAGATACGCAGTATTTT.

The CDR3 bases are TGTGCCAGCAGTTATGCCGGACTAGCGCGGGGGAATGAGCAGTTCTTC. Protein: CASSYAGLARGNEQFF. The V call is TRBV6-5, the J call TRBJ2-1; 9 nucleotides align to TRBD2. The CDR3 spans 16 residues. Germline loops: CDR1 MNHEY, CDR2 SVGAGI. Trimming took 3 bases from V and 7 from J; bases not matched to a gene: 10.

This clonotype was counted ten times or more. V is TRBV12-3 or TRBV12-4 and J is TRBJ2-7, with TRBD2 identical over 7 bases. This CDR3 spans 15 amino acids. After removal of 1 base from V and 2 bases from J, the junction contained 5 bases not matched to a gene. The CDR3 is CASSLGRRGAYEQYF. CDR3 DNA sequence: TGTGCCAGCAGTTTAGGGAGACGGGGGGCCTACGAGCAGTACTTC.

V usage is TRBV24-1 and J usage is TRBJ1-2; TRBD1 matches at 10 bases. Germline-derived CDR1 and CDR2 are KGHDR and SFDVKD. Losses at the gene ends were 7 bases for V and 7 bases for J; bases not matched to a gene: 5. The CDR3 contains 13 residues. CDR3 sequence reads: CATSRDRGSGYTF. The CDR3 bases are TGTGCCACCAGCCGGGACAGGGGATCTGGCTACACCTTC.

This sequence joins TRBV7-9 and TRBJ1-5; TRBD1 matches 8 bases. This CDR3 contains 14 residues. Germline CDR1 SEHNR, CDR2 FQNEAQ (reference sequence). With 1 base clipped from V and 6 bases from J, the junction kept 2 bases outside the gene matches. CDR3 nucleotide sequence: TGTGCCAGCAGCTTAGGACAGGGGAGTCAGCCCCAGCATTTT. Translation: CASSLGQGSQPQHF.

This clonotype was seen only a few times. The chain recombines TRBV5-6 with TRBJ2-3; 8 bases are shared with TRBD1. Germline V gives CDR1 SGHDT, CDR2 YYEEEE. The length of the CDR3 is 16 residues. V shed 0 bases, J shed 4 bases, and the junction held 7 bases outside the gene matches. The CDR3 protein is CASSLANRGSADTQYF. In DNA, the CDR3 is TGTGCCAGCAGCTTGGCCAACAGGGGGAGCGCAGATACGCAGTATTTT.

This clonotype occurred many times. The chain links TRBV6-5 to TRBJ2-6, with D tentatively TRBD1 (6 bases). Per the germline V gene, CDR1 is MNHEY and CDR2 is SVGAGI. Trimming cost V 6 bases and J 1 base, with 16 bases left between them. The CDR3 is 17 amino acids. The CDR3 reads CASSASPTGSGANVLTF. DNA for the CDR3: TGTGCCAGCAGCGCCTCCCCGACAGGTTCTGGGGCCAACGTCCTGACTTTC.

The chain is built from TRBV5-1 and TRBJ2-1; maybe TRBD2 (6 bases). Germline lookup yields CDR1 SGHRS and CDR2 YFSETQ. CDR3 length: 13 amino acids. Deletions cut 0 bases from V and 10 bases from J, with 11 bases between. CDR3: CASSLVRLEEQFF. CDR3 in DNA: TGCGCCAGCAGCTTGGTAAGACTAGAAGAGCAGTTCTTC.

This clonotype was seen ten or more times. CDR3 in DNA: TGCAGCGTTTGGGACAGGGGGCGCTTCTATGGCTACACCTTC. This translates into CSVWDRGRFYGYTF. The J gene is TRBJ1-2, the V gene TRBV29-1, with 12 nucleotides matching TRBD1. This CDR3 is built from 14 residues. V shed 5 bases and J 4 bases; nucleotides not matched to a gene: 5. Germline CDR1 is SQVTM and CDR2 is ANQGSEA.

The CDR3 protein is CASSTGGRADTQYF. The CDR3 region has the DNA TGTGCCAGCAGCACTGGGGGGCGCGCAGATACGCAGTATTTT. This chain uses TRBV7-9 with TRBJ2-3; D is perhaps TRBD1 or TRBD2 (6 bases each). Germline V gives CDR1 SEHNR, CDR2 FQNEAQ (reference sequence). The CDR3 covers 14 residues. Deletions cut 5 bases from V and 4 bases from J, with 13 bases between.

Ten or more counts support this clonotype. The V and J genes are TRBV11-2 and TRBJ2-1, with TRBD1 identical over 7 bases. The V segment lost 6 bases and the J segment 4 bases; nucleotides outside the gene matches: 3. Germline V gene data show CDR1 as SGHAT and CDR2 as FQNNGV. This CDR3 comprises 13 residues. In DNA form, the CDR3 reads TGTGCCAGCAGGGGGACAGCATACAATGAGCAGTTCTTC. It is translated as CASRGTAYNEQFF.

This clonotype has a handful of counts. The J gene is TRBJ2-7, the V gene TRBV20-1; D is undetermined. The V gene lost 6 bases and the J gene lost 6 bases, with 12 bases spanning the gap. The V gene's germline CDR1 is DFQATT and CDR2 SNEGSKA (reference sequence). This CDR3 has 11 residues. The CDR3, as DNA: TGCAGTGCCAAAATAACGTCCGAGCAGTACTTC. Its protein product is CSAKITSEQYF.

This clonotype was seen a few times. The chain uses TRBV27 and TRBJ2-7; D ambiguous. Germline CDR1 MNHEY, CDR2 SMNVEV (reference sequence). Trimming left V 7 bases short and J 2 bases short, with 12 bases between. The CDR3 totals 13 residues. CDR3 nucleotide sequence: TGTGCCAGCAAGAAGGGCCCACCCTACGAGCAGTACTTC. Its protein is CASKKGPPYEQYF.

This clonotype was observed many times. The V gene is TRBV18, the J gene TRBJ1-2, with D possibly being TRBD1 (6 bases). Trimming took 3 bases from V and 8 from J, leaving 10 bases between them. Germline V gene sequence: CDR1 KGHSH, CDR2 LQKENI. CDR3 size: 12 residues. The CDR3 is CASSPDSEGYTF. The CDR3 DNA follows: TGTGCCAGCTCACCGGACAGCGAAGGCTACACCTTC.

This clonotype was recorded at least ten times. The chain employs TRBV11-2 and TRBJ1-3; unclear D gene. Trimming left V 5 bases short and J 0 bases short, with 11 bases between. This CDR3 comprises 15 residues. The V gene's germline CDR1 is SGHAT and CDR2 FQNNGV. CDR3 in DNA: TGTGCCAGCAGCCCGGCAGGCGTCTCTGGAAACACCATATATTTT. Encoded protein: CASSPAGVSGNTIYF. The full variable domain, in which reference TRBV11-2 and TRBJ1-3 provide the parts outside the CDR3, is EAGVAQSPRYKIIEKRQSVAFWCNPISGHATLYWYQQILGQGPKLLIQFQNNGVVDDSQLPKDRFSAERLKGVDSTLKIQPAKLEDSAVYLCASSPAGVSGNTIYFGEGSWLTVV.

This clonotype has more than one count but fewer than ten. The V call is TRBV20-1, the J call TRBJ2-5; 7 bases agree with TRBD1. Trimming took 4 bases from V and 4 from J; bases not matched to a gene: 6. CDR3 size: 13 residues. CDR1 is DFQATT and CDR2 is SNEGSKA in the germline V gene (reference sequence). CDR3 region: CSAKTTGRETQYF. The CDR3 DNA reads as TGCAGTGCTAAAACGACAGGGCGAGAGACCCAGTACTTC.

A few counts support this clonotype. The chain employs TRBV5-4 and TRBJ2-7; no reliable D call. The V end was cut by 0 bases, the J end by 0 bases, with 7 bases between. CDR1 SGHNT and CDR2 YYREEE come from the germline V gene (reference sequence). This CDR3 spans 14 amino acids. The CDR3 sequence is CASSLELFSYEQYF. CDR3 bases: TGTGCCAGCAGCTTGGAACTATTCTCCTACGAGCAGTACTTC.

This clonotype was counted at least ten times. The V and J genes are TRBV20-1 and TRBJ1-6; 9 bases are a match to TRBD1. The germline CDR1 and CDR2 sequences are DFQATT and SNEGSKA (reference sequence). V trimming: 6 bases; J trimming: 7 bases; junction bases outside the gene matches: 7. The CDR3 is 14 residues long. CDR3 nucleotides: TGCAGTGCCCGGACAGGGGCTACAAATTCACCCCTCCACTTT. Translating it yields CSARTGATNSPLHF.

V is TRBV7-8 and J is TRBJ1-1; D remains unclear. CDR1 is SGHVS and CDR2 is FQNEAQ in the germline V gene. This CDR3 contains 12 residues. V was cut by 1 base and J by 11 bases, with 11 bases left in between. Written as DNA, the CDR3 is TGTGCCAGCAGCTTAGTTGGCGCGGGCGCTTTCTTT. Translating gives CASSLVGAGAFF.

The J gene is TRBJ2-5, the V gene TRBV29-1; 10 nucleotides line up with TRBD1. CDR1 is SQVTM and CDR2 is ANQGSEA in the germline V gene. V shed 3 bases, J shed 5 bases, and the junction held 6 bases outside the gene matches. CDR3 length: 14 amino acids. The CDR3 DNA follows: TGCAGCGTTGATAGAGACAGGGGGCGGGAGACCCAGTACTTC. Encoded protein: CSVDRDRGRETQYF.